Sequencing of this TCR beta chain was carried out in a study of shared clonotypes between healthy human individuals. General study points: With a few donors compared, 4% to 5% of naive CD4 clonotypes were shared.

Terminally differentiated effector memory CD45RA+ cells were left out of the naive CD8 fraction, which was CD45RO-negative and positively selected for CCR7. The CDR3 has 18 amino acids. Germline lookup yields CDR1 ENHRY and CDR2 SYGVKD. The junction had 9 bases not matched to a gene; V was cut back by 6 bases and J by 1 base. As for this clone: The antigen remains unidentified.

Template for every sorted-subset replicate PCR totaled about 200 ng DNA, approximately 30,000 T cell genomes. Measured with immunoSEQ multiplex PCR; TCRdb has only the in-frame clones, and not every one. In the table there are millions of clones, approximately 94% of which are singletons. The receptor was isolated from a man aged 18 to 35 in good health. This chain joins TRBV10-3 and TRBJ2-3; 14 nucleotides align to TRBD2. The sequenced sample consisted of naive CD8+ T cells sorted from blood. CDR3 nucleotides: TGTGCCATCAGCTACGGGACTAGCGGGGGCCAAGGCACAGATACGCAGTATTTT. Translating it yields CAISYGTSGGQGTDTQYF.